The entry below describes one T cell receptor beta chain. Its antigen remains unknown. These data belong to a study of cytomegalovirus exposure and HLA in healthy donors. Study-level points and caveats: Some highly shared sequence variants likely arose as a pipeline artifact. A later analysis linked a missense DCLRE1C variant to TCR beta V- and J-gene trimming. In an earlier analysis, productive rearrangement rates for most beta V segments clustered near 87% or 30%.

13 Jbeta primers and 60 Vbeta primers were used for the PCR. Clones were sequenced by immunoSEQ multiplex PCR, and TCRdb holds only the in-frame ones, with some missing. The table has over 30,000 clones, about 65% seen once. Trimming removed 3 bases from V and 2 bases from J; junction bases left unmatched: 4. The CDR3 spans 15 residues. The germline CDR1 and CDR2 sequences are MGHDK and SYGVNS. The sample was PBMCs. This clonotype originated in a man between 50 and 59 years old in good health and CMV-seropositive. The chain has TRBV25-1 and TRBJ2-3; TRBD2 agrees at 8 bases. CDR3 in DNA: TGTGCCAGCAGTGACCCGGGACTAGACACAGATACGCAGTATTTT. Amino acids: CASSDPGLDTDTQYF.